This T cell receptor beta chain was recovered during a study of control samples from healthy donors and cancer patients. The count of this clone is one. TCRdb's table, derived via immunoSEQ multiplex PCR, lists solely in-frame clones and lacks some. Of under 200,000 clones listed, 80% to 95% are singletons. The germline gives CDR1 SGHTA, CDR2 FQGNSA. V lost 1 base, J lost 4 bases, and 7 bases stayed unmatched. The CDR3 length is 15 residues. The source is a woman younger than 45 in good health. The specimen sequenced was blood. V and J are TRBV7-2 and TRBJ2-7; 7 bases agree with TRBD2. CDR3 coding DNA: TGTGCCAGCAGCTTAGGGTGGACTAGTCCGTACGAGCAGTACTTC. Its translation: CASSLGWTSPYEQYF.